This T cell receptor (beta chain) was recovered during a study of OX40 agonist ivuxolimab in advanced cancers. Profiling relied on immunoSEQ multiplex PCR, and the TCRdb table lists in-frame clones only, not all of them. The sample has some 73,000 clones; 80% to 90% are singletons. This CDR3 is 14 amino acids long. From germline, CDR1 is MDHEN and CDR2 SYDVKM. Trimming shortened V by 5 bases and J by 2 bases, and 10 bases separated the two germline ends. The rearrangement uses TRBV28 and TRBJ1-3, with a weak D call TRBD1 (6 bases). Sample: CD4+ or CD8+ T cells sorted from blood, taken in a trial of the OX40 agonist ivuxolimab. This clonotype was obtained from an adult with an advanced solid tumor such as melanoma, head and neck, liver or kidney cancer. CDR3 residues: CASSQTGTGNTIYF. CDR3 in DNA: TGTGCCAGCAGTCAAACAGGGACTGGAAACACCATATATTTT.